This T cell receptor beta chain was profiled in a study of cytomegalovirus exposure and HLA in healthy donors (TCRdb year 2017). With regard to the full study: In an earlier analysis of some 550 of the donors, under 300 Gb of sequence data and 95 million to 130 million unique TCR beta sequences from 150 million to 200 million T cells were reported. The genetic ancestry cluster associated with self-reported Caucasian donors included around 76% of the 350 to 500 genotyped donors. The study used immunosequencing to profile the T cell repertoires of about 670 subjects and linked those repertoires to cytomegalovirus serostatus. All discovery cohort repertoires had been generated on a single sequencing platform. A later analysis re-examined previously published TCR beta repertoires from roughly 650 donors and added high-resolution HLA genotyping to investigate patterns of TCR occurrence. HLA typing included class I and class II loci at four-digit resolution. A later genetic analysis took genome-wide SNP genotypes for 398 of the 666 donors and used that subset as a discovery cohort. The number of typed donors differed by locus: about 620-630 for A, B, C, DRB1 and DQB1; some 500 for DQA1; around 580 for DPA1; and 400 to 480 for DPB1. To predict cytomegalovirus infection status, the study brought together high-throughput TCR immunosequencing, statistical association of individual TCRs with disease status, and machine learning. On average, over 200,000 unique TCR beta nucleotide sequences were sequenced per donor among fewer than 500 genotyped donors of the cohort, with roughly 20% of those sequences being non-productive. To decide whether each TCR beta V gene segment behaved as functional or pseudogenic, an earlier analysis of 587 of the donors relied on high-throughput TCR beta sequencing. In addition to the first cohort of hundreds of subjects, a separate validation cohort of under 150 different subjects was used. Alongside the repertoire data, information on donor age, sex, ethnicity and CMV serostatus was compiled. Roughly 300 gigabases of sequencing data and 91 million or so unique TCR sequences made up an early release that covered approximately 620 HLA-typed donors. Several DR-DQ haplotypes were handled as single units for association and clustering, since linkage in the cohort was strong. The later analysis used no new phenotypic data to find candidate immune exposures, relying instead on TCR beta sequences and their occurrence across donors. The study aimed to test whether cataloging public T cell receptors could reveal signatures of past pathogen exposure. General conclusions and limits of the study: In a later analysis, several top co-occurrence clusters were reported to appear linked to parvovirus B19, influenza, CMV and Epstein-Barr virus. Presence/absence analyses assumed roughly uniform sequencing depth across donors, an assumption that may not hold. A further reported finding was that TCR beta sequences accurately predicted the HLA-A and HLA-B alleles for most subjects in the first cohort. When HLA alleles, especially DR and DQ, strongly co-occurred, TCR associations were difficult to assign to individual alleles. Most TCR sequences were seen in very few donors, while some public TCRs were found in many individuals. V-gene and J-gene trimming of TCR beta chains was associated with a missense DCLRE1C variant in a later genetic analysis, and the association was replicated in an independent cohort. The earlier analysis of some 560 of the donors excluded approximately 17 rarely observed V segments, including chromosome 9 orphons, because counts were too low. A later analysis associated about 18,000 TCR beta sequences with specific HLA alleles at a false discovery rate of 0.05. A later analysis found that most CMV-associated TCR beta chains appeared HLA-restricted, with HLA associations seemingly driven largely by CMV exposure. In the study, around 160 TCR beta chains were listed as associated with cytomegalovirus. The classifier was reported to diagnose cytomegalovirus status with high specificity and sensitivity in both the original and validation cohorts. In a later analysis, HLA-associated TCR beta chains showed more clonal expansion and lower generation probabilities than non-associated chains that were equally common. Some IMGT-functional V segments, including TRBV6-2 and TRBV6-3, could not be told apart with the 87-base-pair reads, so those segments were excluded. In an earlier analysis of fewer than 750 of the donors, most TCR beta V segments were observed in productive rearrangements about 87% or about 30% of the time, broadly matching IMGT annotations. HLA typing was unavailable for some donors at each locus, so association tests used only the typed subset. A few of the identified cytomegalovirus-associated TCR beta chains were confirmed in vitro to be specific for cytomegalovirus antigens. This cohort had only TCR beta chains sequenced, and the lack of alpha or paired-chain data limited which features could be detected. The sequencing pipeline was judged likely to have produced a cluster of highly shared sequence variants as a technical artifact. Immune exposure information for the cohort was limited to CMV serostatus. Correlated functional status among segregating V segments might be attributable to linkage disequilibrium, but an unknown experimental factor could not be ruled out. A later genetic analysis reported fewer N-insertions in productive TCRs among donors in an Asian-associated ancestry cluster than the approximately 670-donor mean. It was suggested by the authors that the approach could potentially be generalized to other disease states and immunological phenotypes. A later analysis found that TCR association rates varied across HLA loci, with DRB1 alleles showing the most associated TCRs and HLA-C alleles the fewest.

Library creation used the immunoSEQ multiplex PCR assay. The multiplex PCR relied on a mix of 60 forward primers for TCR Vbeta segments and 13 reverse primers for TCR Jbeta segments. A multiplex PCR assay on genomic DNA amplified the CDR3 region of rearranged TCR beta genes. Amplified TCR beta libraries were sequenced as 87-base-pair reads on the Illumina HiSeq System. On the study's bioinformatics: In a later analysis, tens of millions of unique TCR beta chains were counted across the roughly 610 repertoires, and around 10 million of these chains were shared by at least two donors. To remove PCR and sequencing errors, raw reads were error-corrected and collapsed into unique sequences using a nearest-neighbor algorithm that merged closely related sequences. To assign V, D and J gene segments, CDR3 sequences were aligned to IMGT reference sequences. For a sequence to be retained, a match of at least six nucleotides to both a V gene segment and a J gene segment was required. Rearrangements were classified as productive when the CDR3 lacked stop codons and remained in frame with V and J, and all other rearrangements were classified as non-productive. CDR3 was defined according to IMGT convention as the region running from the second conserved V-encoded cysteine to the conserved J-encoded phenylalanine. Sequences without an unambiguous match to a single V gene segment were excluded from the earlier analysis of about 600 of the donors. An earlier analysis of about 590 of the donors classified V segments as functional when productive rearrangements were above 56.7% and as segregating when the standard deviation between donors was above 5%. A statistical classification framework was built for diagnosing cytomegalovirus status from the catalog of TCR beta chain sequences. V and J gene assignment, in a later analysis, came from comparing TCR nucleotide sequences with IMGT/GENE-DB human TR gene sequences. A later analysis assigned CDR3 sequences and most-parsimonious VDJ recombination scenarios with the TCRdist pipeline. A later analysis defined each TCR beta chain by its CDR3 amino acid sequence plus V-gene family, and excluded reads lacking a unique V-gene family. In a later analysis, 450 to 600 highly shared, low-generation-probability nucleotide sequences were removed to address suspected cross-contamination and a sequencing artifact. For each public chain, a later analysis derived a clonal expansion index from normalized ranks of inferred template counts within each repertoire. Generation probabilities in a later analysis came from a VDJ recombination model fitted to out-of-frame rearrangements, and those results were checked against IGoR. Hypergeometric tests were used in a later analysis to score TCR-TCR, TCR-HLA and TCR-CMV co-occurrence, with a repertoire-size bias correction applied to the TCR pairs. False discovery rates were estimated in a later analysis by permuting HLA or CMV assignments 20 times. A later analysis grouped co-occurring TCRs with DBSCAN, adding TCRdist sequence similarity when clustering within HLA-allele-positive subsets. For co-occurrence clustering, repertoires with fewer than 30,000 or more than 120,000 public chains were excluded, along with about five repertoires with anomalous nucleotide sharing. The table comes from immuneACCESS by way of TCRdb, which keeps in-frame sequences with V and J called. Part of the clones is missing from these tables; in studies checked, under half for an unresolved V gene and the rest for unknown reasons. The V and J calls and clone size come from that table; D and trimming were worked out from the DNA. The sample table contains 150,000 to 200,000 clones; only one count was recorded for 80% of them. The ten largest clones take up approximately 6.7% of the sample.

For CDR1 and CDR2, the germline V gene lists MGHRA and YSYEKL. The CDR3 numbers 19 residues from cysteine through phenylalanine. The retained sequence is limited to the CDR3, 57 bases, with the frame set at the first base. V loses 1 base at its end and J loses 4 bases; junction bases beyond the gene matches: 16. Details on this clone: Its antigen remains undetermined. No clone much larger than this one lies a single base away; base qualities are absent.

In total, 600 or so healthy bone marrow donors made up the cohort. Cohort members were all nominally healthy when sampled, although unrecorded immune exposures were likely present. The donor was CMV seropositive and was included in the group of about 290 seropositive cohort members. A peripheral blood sample was collected from each donor, and TCR beta sequencing was performed on peripheral blood mononuclear cells. Genomic DNA extraction from the blood cell samples was performed with the Qiagen DNeasy Blood Extraction Kit. The rearrangement combines TRBV4-1 with TRBJ2-1; a stretch of 7 junction bases matches TRBD1. The sample consisted of PBMCs. The TCR was taken from a man aged 30 to 45 in good health and CMV-seropositive. DNA sequence: TGCGCCAGCAGCCAAGGCGAGGGGCAGGGGGAATTTTTTTACAATGAGCAGTTCTTC. Translated, it gives CASSQGEGQGEFFYNEQFF.